The 22 T cell receptor beta chains presented below share a single source sample, sequenced in a study of blood T cell repertoires in COVID-19. Method: immunoSEQ multiplex PCR; TCRdb's copy keeps in-frame clones and lacks some. The profile covers some 57,000 clones, with 91% appearing a single time and roughly 6.5% taken by the ten largest. Sequencing used peripheral blood. These TCRs come from a middle-aged man with active COVID-19.

This clone appeared once. CDR3 region: CASSLSGAFGGYTF. The CDR3 bases are TGTGCCAGCAGCTTAAGCGGGGCCTTCGGCGGCTACACCTTC. The V and J genes are TRBV7-9 and TRBJ1-2; tentatively, D is TRBD1 (5 bases). The CDR3 runs 14 residues. V was clipped by 2 bases and J by 8 bases, with 15 bases between them. Germline V gene data show CDR1 as SEHNR and CDR2 as FQNEAQ (reference sequence).

This chain links TRBV27 with TRBJ2-1, with 7 bases fitting TRBD2. The germline V gene has CDR1 MNHEY and CDR2 SMNVEV (reference sequence). CDR3 length: 16 amino acids. Unmatched junction bases numbered 7, after V lost 5 bases and J lost 0 bases. DNA for the CDR3: TGTGCCAGCAGTGCCCTACTAGCGAGCTCCTACAATGAGCAGTTCTTC. As protein: CASSALLASSYNEQFF.

This clone was picked up a small number of times. The chain carries TRBV5-6 and TRBJ1-2; D is perhaps TRBD1 (6 bases). The length of the CDR3 is 14 residues. Germline values: CDR1 SGHDT, CDR2 YYEEEE. With 0 bases removed from V and 3 bases from J, the gap between germline ends came to 9 bases. CDR3 DNA: TGTGCCAGCAGCTTGGCAGGGGCCCACTATGGCTACACCTTC. Translation gives CASSLAGAHYGYTF.

The chain joins TRBV5-5 to TRBJ2-7; tentatively, D is TRBD1 (5 bases). V lost 5 bases, J lost 2 bases, and 14 bases lay in between. Germline CDR1 SGHKS, CDR2 YYEKEE (reference sequence). This CDR3 spans 14 amino acids. CDR3 sequence: CASRFSAGTYEQYF. Written as DNA, the CDR3 is TGTGCCAGCAGGTTCTCGGCAGGGACCTACGAGCAGTACTTC.

V gene TRBV30 combines with J gene TRBJ2-7; 10 nucleotides align to TRBD2. J gave up 3 bases and V 3 bases, and 8 bases lay outside the gene matches. The germline CDR1 and CDR2 sequences are GTSNPN and SVGIG (reference sequence). The CDR3 is 15 residues long. CDR3 coding DNA: TGTGCCTGGAGCAGCGGGAGGGCAGGGGGCTACGAGCAGTACTTC. Translation: CAWSSGRAGGYEQYF.

The chain couples TRBV2 to TRBJ1-5; D is uncertain. The CDR3 totals 15 residues. V dropped 7 bases and J dropped 4 bases, with 17 bases sitting between them. CDR1 SNHLY and CDR2 FYNNEI come from the germline V gene. DNA of the CDR3: TGTGCCAGCACCCTAGACACCCGGGGTAATCAGCCCCAGCATTTT. It is translated as CASTLDTRGNQPQHF. The whole variable domain, filled in from reference TRBV2 and TRBJ1-5, reads EPEVTQTPSHQVTQMGQEVILRCVPISNHLYFYWYRQILGQKVEFLVSFYNNEISEKSEIFDDQFSVERPDGSNFTLKIRSTKLEDSAMYFCASTLDTRGNQPQHFGDGTRLSIL.

The rearrangement uses TRBV5-1 and TRBJ2-7, with 7 positions matching TRBD2. Germline trimming cut 0 bases from V and 1 base from J; bases unmatched to any gene: 1. CDR3 size: 14 residues. Per germline, CDR1 SGHRS and CDR2 YFSETQ. CDR3 DNA: TGCGCCAGCAGCTTGGCCGGGAGGTCCTACGAGCAGTACTTC. It encodes CASSLAGRSYEQYF. Complete variable domain (other parts from reference TRBV5-1 and TRBJ2-7): KAGVTQTPRYLIKTRGQQVTLSCSPISGHRSVSWYQQTPGQGLQFLFEYFSETQRNKGNFPGRFSGRQFSNSRSEMNVSTLELGDSALYLCASSLAGRSYEQYFGPGTRLTVT.

The V gene is TRBV5-4, the J gene TRBJ2-3; D might be TRBD2 (5 bases). This CDR3 has 16 amino acids. Trimming stripped 4 bases from V and 1 base from J, with 16 bases between. CDR1 is SGHNT, CDR2 YYREEE, per germline (reference sequence). This CDR3 reads CASSPRALRGTDTQYF. CDR3 coding DNA: TGTGCCAGCAGCCCCCGGGCCCTGAGGGGCACAGATACGCAGTATTTT.

This clone occurred once. The chain links TRBV5-6 to TRBJ2-2, with 8 bases aligning to TRBD2. CDR3 size: 15 residues. The V gene end was trimmed by 6 bases and the J gene end by 6 bases; junction bases not matched to a gene: 10. Germline V gene sequence: CDR1 SGHDT, CDR2 YYEEEE. This chain's CDR3 is CASTSAGGNPGELFF. The CDR3 DNA reads TGTGCCAGCACCTCGGCGGGAGGAAATCCCGGGGAGCTGTTTTTT.

This chain links TRBV7-8 with TRBJ2-2, with 10 bases lining up with TRBD2. Germline V CDR1 and CDR2: SGHVS, FQNEAQ. The CDR3 runs to 16 residues. V lost 3 bases and J lost 6; bases outside the gene matches: 7. The CDR3 DNA is TGTGCCAGCAGCTTGTTACTAGCGGGGAGTTCCGGGGAGCTGTTTTTT. Protein product: CASSLLLAGSSGELFF.

The chain employs TRBV5-1 and TRBJ2-7, with 11 bases that match TRBD2. V lost 0 bases and J lost 3; bases outside the gene matches: 8. CDR3 length equals 17 residues. Per germline, CDR1 SGHRS and CDR2 YFSETQ. The CDR3 coding sequence is TGCGCCAGCAGCTTGGCTATGACTAGCGGGGTGAACTACGAGCAGTACTTC. Amino acid sequence: CASSLAMTSGVNYEQYF.

This sequence joins TRBV19 and TRBJ1-5, with TRBD1 matching over 10 bases. The germline V gene encodes CDR1 LNHDA and CDR2 SQIVND (reference sequence). The CDR3 has 15 residues. The ends lost 7 bases at V and 3 bases at J; junction bases unmatched: 6. The CDR3 bases are TGTGCCAGTACCAGACAGGGGGCTCTCAATCAGCCCCAGCATTTT. Translating gives CASTRQGALNQPQHF. The entire variable domain, with the rest obtained from reference TRBV19 and TRBJ1-5, is as follows: DGGITQSPKYLFRKEGQNVTLSCEQNLNHDAMYWYRQDPGQGLRLIYYSQIVNDFQKGDIAEGYSVSREKKESFPLTVTSAQKNPTAFYLCASTRQGALNQPQHFGDGTRLSIL.

The J gene is TRBJ2-7, the V gene TRBV19; 10 nucleotides agree with TRBD1. Per the germline V gene, CDR1 is LNHDA and CDR2 is SQIVND (reference sequence). V gave up 4 bases and J gave up 1 base; unmatched junction bases: 7. This CDR3 is 16 amino acids long. Here the CDR3 DNA reads TGTGCCAGTAGTACCCCTGGGGACAGGGGTTCCTACGAGCAGTACTTC. Translated, it gives CASSTPGDRGSYEQYF.

In this sample, this clone turned up once. The CDR3 DNA reads as TGCGCCAGCAGCCAACTAGCCTCCGGGGAGCTGTTTTTT. It is translated as CASSQLASGELFF. V and J are TRBV4-1 and TRBJ2-2; weak D call: TRBD2 (5 bases). Germline loops: CDR1 MGHRA, CDR2 YSYEKL. Trimming left V 2 bases short and J 6 bases short, with 7 bases between. The CDR3 spans 13 residues.

The chain combines TRBV3-1 (or the pseudogene TRBV3-2) with TRBJ2-7, with D perhaps matching TRBD2 (6 bases). Germline assignment: CDR1 LGHDT and CDR2 YNNKEL (reference sequence). CDR3 size: 14 residues. V was cut by 2 bases and J by 3 bases, with 11 bases left in between. The CDR3 here is CASSQLVGSYEQYF. CDR3 bases: TGTGCCAGCAGCCAATTGGTCGGGAGCTACGAGCAGTACTTC.

CDR3 bases: TGTGCCAGCAGTGAAGCTGGGACAGGAAGCTCCTACGAGCAGTACTTC. This translates into CASSEAGTGSSYEQYF. This chain uses TRBV2 with TRBJ2-7; TRBD1 agrees at 8 bases. CDR3 length: 16 amino acids. With 0 bases clipped from V and 0 bases from J, the junction kept 4 bases outside the gene matches. Germline CDR1 reads SNHLY; CDR2 reads FYNNEI.

The V gene is TRBV6-6, the J gene TRBJ2-5; D remains unclear. The CDR3 contains 15 residues. Deletions cut 2 bases from V and 4 bases from J, with 14 bases between. Germline loops: CDR1 MNHNY, CDR2 SVGAGI (reference sequence). CDR3 DNA: TGTGCCAGCAGTTACGTCGCAGACGGGTTAGAGACCCAGTACTTC. It specifies CASSYVADGLETQYF.

The chain links TRBV5-5 to TRBJ1-2; no reliable D call. The germline V gene encodes CDR1 SGHKS and CDR2 YYEKEE (reference sequence). The CDR3 loop spans 14 amino acids. Trimming pared 6 bases from V and 4 bases from J, leaving 16 bases between. Written as DNA, the CDR3 is TGTGCCAGCAACCCCTTCAAGGAGGGCTATGGCTACACCTTC. Protein: CASNPFKEGYGYTF.

This clone was counted a single time. The V and J genes are TRBV11-2 and TRBJ2-7; TRBD2 is a possible D gene (7 bases). The CDR3 totals 13 residues. Germline CDR1 reads SGHAT; CDR2 reads FQNNGV. The germline V and J ends were trimmed by 5 bases and 6 bases, with 14 bases remaining between them. DNA for the CDR3: TGTGCCAGCAGCGCGGCGGGGGCCGGCGAGCAGTACTTC. This gives the protein CASSAAGAGEQYF.

This chain uses TRBV5-5 with TRBJ1-2; perhaps TRBD1 as D (5 bases). In germline, CDR1 is SGHKS, CDR2 YYEKEE (reference sequence). Between the trimmed V and J ends, which lost 4 bases and 4 bases, there was a span of 17 bases. The CDR3 is made up of 15 amino acids. The CDR3 nucleotides read TGTGCCAGCAGCGCCCGACAGTCCGGCAGCTATGGCTACACCTTC. This translates into CASSARQSGSYGYTF.

The rearrangement joins TRBV28 to TRBJ2-3, with 9 positions matching TRBD1. With 2 bases clipped from V and 10 bases from J, the junction kept 4 bases outside the gene matches. The CDR3 is made up of 13 amino acids. Germline CDR1 and CDR2: MDHEN and SYDVKM. The chain's CDR3 is CASSLVRTGAQYF. The CDR3 nucleotides are TGTGCCAGCAGTTTAGTCAGGACAGGGGCGCAGTATTTT.

This clone was picked up one time. This chain connects TRBV3-1 (or the pseudogene TRBV3-2) to TRBJ2-2; 8 nucleotides agree with TRBD1. This CDR3 is 16 amino acids long. Germline loops: CDR1 LGHDT, CDR2 YNNKEL (reference sequence). J gave up 2 bases and V 5 bases, and 7 bases lay outside the gene matches. In DNA, the CDR3 is TGTGCCAGCAGCTACGGGACAGGACTTAACACCGGGGAGCTGTTTTTT. Its protein is CASSYGTGLNTGELFF.